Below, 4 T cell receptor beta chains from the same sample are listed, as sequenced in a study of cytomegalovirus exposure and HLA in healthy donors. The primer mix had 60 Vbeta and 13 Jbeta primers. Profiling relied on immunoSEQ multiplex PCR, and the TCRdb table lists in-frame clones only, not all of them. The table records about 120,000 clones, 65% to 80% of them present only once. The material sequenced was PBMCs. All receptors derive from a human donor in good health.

CDR3 DNA sequence: TGCGCCAGCAGCTTGGACTCGGGAACTAATGAAAAACTGTTTTTT. It codes for CASSLDSGTNEKLFF. The rearrangement links TRBV5-1 to TRBJ1-4; D is undetermined. The CDR3 is 15 residues long. The V end lost 0 bases, the J end lost 1 base, and 7 bases lay between the germline ends. Germline CDR1 reads SGHRS; CDR2 reads YFSETQ.

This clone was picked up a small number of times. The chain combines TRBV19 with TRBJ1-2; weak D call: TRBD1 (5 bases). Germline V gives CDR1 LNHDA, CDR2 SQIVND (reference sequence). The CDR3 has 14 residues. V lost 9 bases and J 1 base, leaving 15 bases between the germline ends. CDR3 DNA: TGTGCCAGCCGGGGGTTTTTGGGTAACTATGGCTACACCTTC. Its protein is CASRGFLGNYGYTF.

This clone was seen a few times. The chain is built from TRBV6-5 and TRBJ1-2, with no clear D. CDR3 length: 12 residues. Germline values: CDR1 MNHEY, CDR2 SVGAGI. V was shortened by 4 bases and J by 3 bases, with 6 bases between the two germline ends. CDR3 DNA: TGTGCCAGCAGTTCCCCTCACTATGGCTACACCTTC. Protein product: CASSSPHYGYTF.

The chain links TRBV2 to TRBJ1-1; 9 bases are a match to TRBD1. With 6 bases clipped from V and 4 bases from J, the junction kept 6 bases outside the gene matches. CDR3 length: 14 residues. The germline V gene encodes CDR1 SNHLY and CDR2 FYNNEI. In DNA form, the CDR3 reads TGTGCCAGCAGAGAGGGACAGGGCGGCACTGAAGCTTTCTTT. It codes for CASREGQGGTEAFF.